The present entry profiles one T cell receptor beta chain with its context. The antigen is undetermined. Repertoires were generated with immunoSEQ multiplex PCR, while TCRdb's copy carries only in-frame clones and drops some. Counted here are 110,000 or so clones, about 94% occurring once; the ten biggest clones make up roughly 0.67%. This entry is derived from a study of cytomegalovirus exposure and HLA in healthy donors. Across the whole study: The same platform was used for the 130 or so validation repertoires and the approximately 670 first-cohort repertoires, a later analysis reported.

Overall study findings and caveats: For most TCR sequences rarity was the rule, although some public TCRs occurred in many donors. Listed as cytomegalovirus-associated were 150 to 200 TCR beta chains.

The trim removed 5 bases at V and 1 base at J, leaving 8 bases unmatched. The CDR3 runs 15 residues. Germline assignment: CDR1 SGHTS and CDR2 YDEGEE. The chain is built from TRBV5-8 and TRBJ1-1; 7 bases map to TRBD1. Material for sequencing was PBMCs. This sequence originates from a woman aged 18-29 years in good health and CMV-seronegative. The CDR3 coding sequence is TGTGCCAGCAGGTTTGGGGGGACAGCGAACACTGAAGCTTTCTTT. The encoded protein is CASRFGGTANTEAFF.